Following are 5 T cell receptor beta chains from one sample sequenced in a study of T cells in Graves' hyperthyroidism and ophthalmopathy. The CDR3 regions of TCR beta were amplified from RNA transcripts. In the first-round RT-PCR of the TCR CDR3, the HTBI primer set was used. TCRdb ran MiXCR on the multiplex PCR reads and lists one entry per CDR3 protein. The data contain about 210,000 distinct CDR3 sequences, more than 15% of them singletons. Sequenced sample: blood. Receptors were obtained from a man between 50 and 59 years old with Graves' hyperthyroidism.

This clonotype was picked up a small number of times. This sequence joins TRBV12-5 and TRBJ1-6, with 7 bases that match TRBD1. CDR1 is LGHNT and CDR2 is FRNRAP in the germline V gene. This CDR3 is built from 14 residues. V shed 6 bases and J 4 bases; nucleotides not matched to a gene: 3. The CDR3 DNA sequence: TGTGCTAGTGGCCGGGGACAGTATAATTCACCCCTCCACTTT. The encoded protein is CASGRGQYNSPLHF.

This clonotype was recorded many times. This chain joins TRBV28 and TRBJ2-1, with a possible D match to TRBD1 (5 bases). This CDR3 spans 17 amino acids. Germline lookup yields CDR1 MDHEN and CDR2 SYDVKM. Trimming took 0 bases from V and 3 from J, leaving 15 bases between them. The CDR3 protein is CASSLWSSRGNYNEQFF. In DNA form, the CDR3 reads TGTGCCAGCAGTTTATGGTCCTCAAGGGGAAACTACAATGAGCAGTTCTTC.

This clonotype has ten or more counts. The rearrangement links TRBV6-2 or TRBV6-3 to TRBJ2-7; the match to TRBD2 covers 9 bases. Looked up from germline, CDR1 is MNHEY and CDR2 is SVGEGT. Trimming at V came to 0 bases and at J to 3 bases, leaving 3 bases not matched to a gene. The CDR3 runs 15 residues. CDR3 in DNA: TGTGCCAGCAGTTACTCGCAGACTAGCGGCTACGAGCAGTACTTC. It yields the protein CASSYSQTSGYEQYF.

The gene calls are TRBV20-1 and TRBJ1-2; 9 positions match TRBD1. J was trimmed by 13 bases and V by 6 bases; bases with no gene match: 12. The CDR3 loop spans 12 amino acids. Germline V lookup: CDR1 DFQATT, CDR2 SNEGSKA (reference sequence). CDR3 loop: CSAPKQGAPSTF. DNA of the CDR3: TGCAGTGCCCCCAAACAGGGGGCCCCAAGCACCTTC.

This clonotype was seen at least ten times. The CDR3 sequence: CASSLRYNAGTYTDTQYF. The CDR3 DNA sequence: TGTGCCAGCAGTCTCAGATACAATGCCGGGACATATACAGATACGCAGTATTTT. The J gene is TRBJ2-3, the V gene TRBV6-1; D is possibly TRBD1 (6 bases). Germline V gives CDR1 MNHNS, CDR2 SASEGT. The CDR3 runs 18 residues. V was trimmed by 5 bases and J by 3 bases, leaving 24 bases between them.